This T cell receptor (beta chain) comes out of a study of T cell responses to AZD1222 COVID-19 vaccine. The wider study: Second doses that came at about 4 or about 12 weeks were put together. Regarding the study as a whole: Only a handful of AZD1222 recipients tested seropositive at baseline. All repertoire sampling was performed exclusively after the peak T cell response. Donor demographics were predominantly white British with a female majority; clonal diversity may be underestimated.

On this clone: Its specificity is unknown.

Trimming pared 5 bases from V and 1 base from J, leaving 13 bases between. Germline V lookup: CDR1 SGHAT, CDR2 FQDESV (reference sequence). The CDR3 length is 15 residues. Generated by immunoSEQ multiplex PCR, the TCRdb table keeps only in-frame clones and is missing some. Of some 85,000 clones listed, roughly nine tenths are singletons. The TCR sequence derives from an adult in good health. The chain uses TRBV11-1 and TRBJ2-3; the D is unclear. Source: peripheral blood, taken on day 0 of AZD1222 vaccination. In DNA, the CDR3 is TGTGCCAGCAGCCGGCCGGGCCCCGGCACAGATACGCAGTATTTT. It translates to CASSRPGPGTDTQYF.